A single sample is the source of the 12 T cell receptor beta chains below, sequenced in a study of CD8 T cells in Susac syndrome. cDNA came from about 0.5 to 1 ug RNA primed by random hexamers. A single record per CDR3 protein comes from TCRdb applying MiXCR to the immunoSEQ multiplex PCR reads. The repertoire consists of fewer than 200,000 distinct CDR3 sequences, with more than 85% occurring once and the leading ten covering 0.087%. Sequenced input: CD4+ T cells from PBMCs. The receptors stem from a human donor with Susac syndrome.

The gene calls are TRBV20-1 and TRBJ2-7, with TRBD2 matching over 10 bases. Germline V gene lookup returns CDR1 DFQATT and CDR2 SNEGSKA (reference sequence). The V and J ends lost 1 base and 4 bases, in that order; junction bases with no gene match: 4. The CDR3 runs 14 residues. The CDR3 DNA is TGCAGTGCTAGAGGCCCTAGCGGGAGTTACGAGCAGTACTTC. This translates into CSARGPSGSYEQYF.

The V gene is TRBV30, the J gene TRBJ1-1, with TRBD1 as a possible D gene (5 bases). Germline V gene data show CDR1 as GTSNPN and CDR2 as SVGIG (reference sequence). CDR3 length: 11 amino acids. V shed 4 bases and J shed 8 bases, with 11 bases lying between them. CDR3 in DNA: TGTGCCTGGATTCAGGGACCGGAAGCTTTCTTT. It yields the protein CAWIQGPEAFF. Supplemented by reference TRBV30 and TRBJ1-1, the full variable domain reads SQTIHQWPATLVQPVGSPLSLECTVEGTSNPNLYWYRQAAGRGLQLLFYSVGIGQISSEVPQNLSASRPQDRQFILSSKKLLLSDSGFYLCAWIQGPEAFFGQGTRLTVV.

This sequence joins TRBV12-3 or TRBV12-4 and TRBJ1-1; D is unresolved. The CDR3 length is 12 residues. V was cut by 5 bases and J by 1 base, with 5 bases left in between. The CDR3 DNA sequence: TGTGCCAGCAGTCTGTGGAACACTGAAGCTTTCTTT. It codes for CASSLWNTEAFF.

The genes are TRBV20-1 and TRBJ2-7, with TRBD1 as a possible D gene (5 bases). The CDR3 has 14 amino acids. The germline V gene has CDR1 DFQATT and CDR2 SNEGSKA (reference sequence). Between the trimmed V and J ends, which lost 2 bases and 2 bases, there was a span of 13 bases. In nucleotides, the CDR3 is TGCAGTGCTAGACTCACAGGTTATGCCTACGAGCAGTACTTC. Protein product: CSARLTGYAYEQYF.

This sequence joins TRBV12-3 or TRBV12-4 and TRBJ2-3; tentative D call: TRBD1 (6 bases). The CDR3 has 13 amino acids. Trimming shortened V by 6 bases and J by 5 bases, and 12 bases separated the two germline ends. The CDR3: CASSQGFRDTQYF. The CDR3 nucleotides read TGTGCCAGCAGCCAGGGGTTTAGAGATACGCAGTATTTT.

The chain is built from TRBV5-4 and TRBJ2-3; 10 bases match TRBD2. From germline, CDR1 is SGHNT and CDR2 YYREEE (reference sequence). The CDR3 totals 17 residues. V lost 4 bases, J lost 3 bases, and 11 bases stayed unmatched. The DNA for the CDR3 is TGTGCCAGCAGCCCATCGGTAGCGGGGGGTTTTACAGATACGCAGTATTTT. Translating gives CASSPSVAGGFTDTQYF.

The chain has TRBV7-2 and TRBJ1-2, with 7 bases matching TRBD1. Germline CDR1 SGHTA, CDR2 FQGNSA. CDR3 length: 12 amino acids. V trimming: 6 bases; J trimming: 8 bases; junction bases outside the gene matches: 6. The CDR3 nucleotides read TGTGCCAGCAGAAGCACAGGGGAGGGCTACACCTTC. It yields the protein CASRSTGEGYTF.

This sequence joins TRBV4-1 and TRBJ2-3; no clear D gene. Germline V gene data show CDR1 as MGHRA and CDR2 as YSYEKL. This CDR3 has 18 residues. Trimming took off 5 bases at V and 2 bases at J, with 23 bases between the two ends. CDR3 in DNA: TGCGCCAGCAGCTCACTTCCGGGCCGCCCAAGACTCACAGATACGCAGTATTTT. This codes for CASSSLPGRPRLTDTQYF.

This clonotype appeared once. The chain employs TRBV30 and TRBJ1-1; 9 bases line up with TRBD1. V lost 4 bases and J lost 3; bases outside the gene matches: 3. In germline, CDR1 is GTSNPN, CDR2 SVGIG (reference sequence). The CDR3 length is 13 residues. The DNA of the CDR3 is TGTGCCTGGATGAGGACAGGGGACACTGAAGCTTTCTTT. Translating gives CAWMRTGDTEAFF.

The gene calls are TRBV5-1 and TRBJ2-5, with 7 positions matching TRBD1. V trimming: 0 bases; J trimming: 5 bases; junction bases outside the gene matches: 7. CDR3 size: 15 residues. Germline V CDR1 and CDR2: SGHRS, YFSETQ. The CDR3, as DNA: TGCGCCAGCAGCTTGGCGAGACAGGGCAGGGAGACCCAGTACTTC. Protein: CASSLARQGRETQYF.

For the CDR3, the DNA is TGTGCCAGCAGCGTAGCGGGACAGGGAATGTTATATGGCTACACCTTC. Residues: CASSVAGQGMLYGYTF. This chain links TRBV9 with TRBJ1-2; 9 bases line up with TRBD1. From germline, CDR1 is SGDLS and CDR2 YYNGEE. CDR3 length: 16 residues. The junction had 8 bases not matched to a gene; V was cut back by 0 bases and J by 5 bases.

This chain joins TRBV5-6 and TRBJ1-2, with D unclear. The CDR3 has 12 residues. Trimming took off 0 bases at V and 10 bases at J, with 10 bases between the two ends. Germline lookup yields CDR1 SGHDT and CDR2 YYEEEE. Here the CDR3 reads CASSLGEPAYTF. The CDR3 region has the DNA TGTGCCAGCAGCTTGGGGGAACCGGCCTACACCTTC.